These 29 T cell receptor beta chains were all obtained from the same sample, sequenced in a study of shared clonotypes between healthy human individuals (dated by TCRdb to 2018 to 2020). The protocol used for the library was the immunoSEQ multiplex PCR assay. The table comes from immuneACCESS by way of TCRdb, which keeps in-frame sequences with V and J called. Part of the clones is missing from these tables; in studies checked, under half for an unresolved V gene and the rest for unknown reasons. The sample table shows about a million clones, and approximately 75% are seen once. Approximately 0.95% of the sample is held by the ten biggest clonotypes. The specimen was memory CD4+ T cells from PBMCs. The cell subset or site label on this specimen signifies: CD45RA-negative fraction. These receptors originate from a man younger than 35 in good health. Some clones in this sample may be carry-over from other donors' samples.

The chain combines TRBV6-5 with TRBJ1-2; D is undetermined. Deletions cut 8 bases from V and 8 bases from J, with 12 bases between. Germline lookup yields CDR1 MNHEY and CDR2 SVGAGI. The CDR3 totals 11 residues. In nucleotides, the CDR3 is TGTGCCAGCGCTTGGCATAGGGGCTACACCTTC. Protein sequence: CASAWHRGYTF.

The chain carries TRBV5-1 and TRBJ1-3, with 12 bases that match TRBD1. Germline loops: CDR1 SGHRS, CDR2 YFSETQ. Germline trimming cut 3 bases from V and 0 bases from J; bases unmatched to any gene: 1. The CDR3 totals 16 residues. The CDR3 reads CASSSGQGASGNTIYF. For the CDR3, the DNA is TGCGCCAGCAGCTCGGGACAGGGGGCCTCTGGAAACACCATATATTTT.

CDR3 DNA sequence: TGTGCCAGCAGTCCTCCCTTGGGGGGTGGCGAGCAGTACTTC. It yields the protein CASSPPLGGGEQYF. The gene calls are TRBV28 and TRBJ2-7; tentatively, D is TRBD2 (6 bases). This CDR3 is built from 14 residues. Trimming removed 5 bases from V and 6 bases from J, with 17 bases in between. From germline, CDR1 is MDHEN and CDR2 SYDVKM.

The rearrangement links TRBV14 to TRBJ2-7; no clear D. From germline, CDR1 is SGHDN and CDR2 FVKESK. The CDR3 length is 13 residues. Between the trimmed V and J ends, which lost 2 bases and 6 bases, there was a span of 11 bases. The CDR3 is CASSQPNTGEQYF. The CDR3 region has the DNA TGTGCCAGCAGCCAACCCAACACGGGCGAGCAGTACTTC.

This clone was observed a few times. CDR3 in amino acids: CASSGQGIAQYF. DNA of the CDR3: TGTGCCAGCAGTGGACAGGGGATCGCCCAGTACTTC. The chain couples TRBV2 to TRBJ2-5; TRBD1 agrees at 8 bases. Trimming at V came to 4 bases and at J to 9 bases, leaving 4 bases not matched to a gene. This CDR3 contains 12 residues. Germline assignment: CDR1 SNHLY and CDR2 FYNNEI.

The rearrangement uses TRBV6-1 and TRBJ1-2, with D perhaps matching TRBD1 (6 bases). The V and J ends lost 5 bases and 7 bases respectively, with 17 bases between them. CDR1 MNHNS and CDR2 SASEGT come from the germline V gene. The CDR3 totals 14 residues. The CDR3 here is CASSKGGNLSGYTF. CDR3 nucleotide sequence: TGTGCCAGCAGTAAAGGGGGAAACTTGAGTGGCTACACCTTC.

V and J are TRBV19 and TRBJ2-5, with 9 bases aligning to TRBD2. Germline CDR1 and CDR2: LNHDA and SQIVND (reference sequence). J gave up 3 bases and V 3 bases, and 2 bases lay outside the gene matches. This CDR3 is 14 amino acids long. This chain's CDR3 is CASSMTSGEETQYF. The CDR3 coding sequence is TGTGCCAGTAGTATGACTAGCGGAGAAGAGACCCAGTACTTC.

The chain couples TRBV29-1 to TRBJ2-5, with D hard to call. Germline CDR1 and CDR2: SQVTM and ANQGSEA. V was cut by 2 bases and J by 4 bases, with 2 bases left in between. There are 10 residues in the CDR3. The chain's CDR3 is CSVESETQYF. The CDR3 bases are TGCAGCGTTGAATCAGAGACCCAGTACTTC.

The rearrangement joins TRBV30 to TRBJ2-7; possible D gene TRBD2, 5 bases. The CDR3 length is 13 residues. In germline, CDR1 is GTSNPN, CDR2 SVGIG (reference sequence). V lost 1 base and J lost 6, with 13 bases in between. As DNA, the CDR3 is TGTGCCTGGAGTGCGATAGCGTCAACCGAGCAGTACTTC. Translated, it gives CAWSAIASTEQYF.

The chain recombines TRBV28 with TRBJ2-3; D gene unclear. V lost 6 bases to trimming and J lost 0 bases, with 13 bases between them. CDR1 and CDR2 (germline): MDHEN, SYDVKM. The CDR3 loop spans 15 amino acids. The CDR3 loop is CASSGQRTSTDTQYF. The CDR3 bases are TGTGCCAGCAGCGGGCAAAGGACGAGCACAGATACGCAGTATTTT.

V gene TRBV6-5 combines with J gene TRBJ1-2, with D possibly being TRBD1 (5 bases). The CDR3 totals 11 residues. Germline CDR1 and CDR2: MNHEY and SVGAGI. The V and J ends lost 8 bases and 7 bases respectively, with 11 bases between them. This CDR3 reads CASGGQGGYTF. The CDR3 region has the DNA TGTGCCAGCGGTGGCCAGGGTGGCTACACCTTC.

The genes are TRBV27 and TRBJ1-4, with D tentatively TRBD1 (5 bases). CDR3 length: 13 amino acids. From germline, CDR1 is MNHEY and CDR2 SMNVEV (reference sequence). V was pared by 0 bases and J by 10 bases, with 9 bases between. This chain's CDR3 is CASSLSTGGKLFF. CDR3 bases: TGTGCCAGCAGTTTATCAACGGGGGGAAAACTGTTTTTT.

This chain links TRBV19 with TRBJ2-1; 11 bases fit TRBD2. V lost 2 bases and J lost 0; bases outside the gene matches: 0. The CDR3 is made up of 16 amino acids. Germline assignment: CDR1 LNHDA and CDR2 SQIVND (reference sequence). This chain's CDR3 is CASSITSGSSYNEQFF. The CDR3 DNA reads TGTGCCAGTAGTATAACTAGCGGGAGCTCCTACAATGAGCAGTTCTTC.

This clone appeared many times. The chain employs TRBV5-6 and TRBJ2-3; weak D call: TRBD1 (5 bases). The CDR3 sequence is 13 residues long. V was clipped by 4 bases and J by 2 bases, with 8 bases between them. Germline-derived CDR1 and CDR2 are SGHDT and YYEEEE. CDR3 nucleotide sequence: TGTGCCAGCAGCGTGGACAACACAGATACGCAGTATTTT. Its translation: CASSVDNTDTQYF.

This clone was seen only a few times. The chain uses TRBV21-1 and TRBJ1-5; TRBD1 reflects the table's D call only, with no check against the DNA. TRBV21-1 is described as a pseudogene. The CDR3 is made up of 15 amino acids. In DNA, the CDR3 is TGTGCCAGCAACATCCCGGACAGGGGGTATCAGCCCCAGCATTTT. This translates into CASNIPDRGYQPQHF.

This clone is a singleton in its sample. This rearrangement joins TRBV6-5 to TRBJ1-1; 8 bases align to TRBD1. CDR3 size: 14 residues. CDR1 and CDR2 from the germline V gene are MNHEY and SVGAGI. J was trimmed by 2 bases and V by 5 bases; bases with no gene match: 4. CDR3 sequence: CASSETGANTEAFF. CDR3 DNA: TGTGCCAGCAGTGAGACAGGGGCTAACACTGAAGCTTTCTTT.

The CDR3 loop reads CASSPSGGNTEAFF. Here the CDR3 DNA reads TGCGCCAGCAGCCCCTCCGGGGGAAACACTGAAGCTTTCTTT. The rearrangement links TRBV4-1 to TRBJ1-1, with D possibly TRBD1 on 5 matching bases. The CDR3 covers 14 residues. V was trimmed by 4 bases and J by 2 bases, leaving 11 bases between them. CDR1 is MGHRA and CDR2 is YSYEKL in the germline V gene.

The chain is built from TRBV4-2 and TRBJ2-3; 13 bases are a match to TRBD2. CDR1 is LGHNA and CDR2 is YNFKEQ in the germline V gene. J was trimmed by 0 bases and V by 4 bases; bases with no gene match: 7. The CDR3 spans 18 residues. The CDR3 DNA sequence: TGTGCCAGCAGCCGCGGACTAGCGGGAGACCCTAGCACAGATACGCAGTATTTT. The encoded protein is CASSRGLAGDPSTDTQYF.

This clone has just a few counts. The chain couples TRBV14 to TRBJ1-2, with 9 nucleotides matching TRBD1. Germline assignment: CDR1 SGHDN and CDR2 FVKESK. The V and J ends lost 7 bases and 5 bases, in that order; junction bases with no gene match: 11. The CDR3 contains 15 residues. CDR3 bases: TGTGCCAGCAAGCCATCCGGGACAGGGCCGTATGGCTACACCTTC. This encodes CASKPSGTGPYGYTF.

This clone has at least ten counts. The chain combines TRBV11-2 with TRBJ2-2, with D uncertain. The CDR3 consists of 15 residues. Germline CDR1 and CDR2: SGHAT and FQNNGV. V was pared by 0 bases and J by 4 bases, with 9 bases between. CDR3 sequence: CASSLDSTGTGELFF. CDR3 sequence (DNA): TGTGCCAGCAGCTTAGATTCCACCGGCACCGGGGAGCTGTTTTTT.

This clone was seen ten or more times. V and J are TRBV29-1 and TRBJ1-2; possible D gene TRBD1, 5 bases. Germline V gene data show CDR1 as SQVTM and CDR2 as ANQGSEA. Trimming cost V 5 bases and J 5 bases, with 15 bases left between them. The CDR3 has 13 residues. CDR3 nucleotide sequence: TGCAGCGTTCCTATTACGGGGGTATATGGCTACACCTTC. This gives the protein CSVPITGVYGYTF.

This clone was observed a single time. Other DNA sequences of this sample code for an identical CDR3. This chain links TRBV18 with TRBJ2-7; 10 positions agree with TRBD2. V trimming: 2 bases; J trimming: 3 bases; junction bases outside the gene matches: 4. The CDR3 consists of 15 residues. CDR1 and CDR2 (germline): KGHSH, LQKENI. In nucleotides, the CDR3 is TGTGCCAGCTCACCAGGTGCTAGCGGGAGCTACGAGCAGTACTTC. Translating it yields CASSPGASGSYEQYF.

This rearrangement joins TRBV28 to TRBJ1-1; no reliable D call. CDR3 length: 14 amino acids. Germline lookup yields CDR1 MDHEN and CDR2 SYDVKM. V lost 5 bases, J lost 4 bases, and 14 bases lay in between. The DNA for the CDR3 is TGTGCCAGCAGTCCCGATCGGAGCGGCACTGAAGCTTTCTTT. Protein sequence: CASSPDRSGTEAFF. The full variable domain, with the rest looked up from reference TRBV28 and TRBJ1-1, is DVKVTQSSRYLVKRTGEKVFLECVQDMDHENMFWYRQDPGLGLRLIYFSYDVKMKEKGDIPEGYSVSREKKERFSLILESASTNQTSMYLCASSPDRSGTEAFFGQGTRLTVV.

This chain joins TRBV2 and TRBJ1-5, with D perhaps matching TRBD1 (5 bases). CDR1 is SNHLY, CDR2 FYNNEI, per germline. The CDR3 runs to 15 residues. V was trimmed by 4 bases and J by 0 bases, leaving 10 bases between them. CDR3 loop: CASSGRGLSNQPQHF. The DNA of the CDR3 is TGTGCCAGCAGTGGTCGGGGACTTAGCAATCAGCCCCAGCATTTT.

V usage is TRBV11-2 and J usage is TRBJ2-5, with D maybe TRBD2 (6 bases). This CDR3 comprises 16 residues. V was pared by 5 bases and J by 3 bases, with 19 bases between. Germline CDR1 SGHAT, CDR2 FQNNGV. The CDR3 DNA reads as TGTGCCAGCAGCCATGTGGGGTGGGGGGATAAAGAGACCCAGTACTTC. It is translated as CASSHVGWGDKETQYF.

This chain links TRBV4-3 with TRBJ2-2; 7 bases agree with TRBD1. Germline lookup yields CDR1 LGHNA and CDR2 YSLEER. This CDR3 spans 15 amino acids. Germline trimming cut 0 bases from V and 6 bases from J; bases unmatched to any gene: 4. The CDR3 DNA follows: TGCGCCAGCAGCCAAGATCTCGACAGGGCCGGGGAGCTGTTTTTT. Translation gives CASSQDLDRAGELFF.

This sequence joins TRBV6-1 and TRBJ2-6; no clear D gene. Germline V CDR1 and CDR2: MNHNS, SASEGT. The CDR3 totals 15 residues. V dropped 2 bases and J dropped 3 bases, with 8 bases sitting between them. CDR3 DNA sequence: TGTGCCAGCAGTGAATGGGGTGGTGGGGCCAACGTCCTGACTTTC. This encodes CASSEWGGGANVLTF.

The chain links TRBV27 to TRBJ2-7, with 9 nucleotides matching TRBD2. The CDR3 spans 14 residues. Germline CDR1 MNHEY, CDR2 SMNVEV (reference sequence). Trimming at V came to 3 bases and at J to 6 bases, leaving 6 bases not matched to a gene. The CDR3 DNA reads as TGTGCCAGCAGTTTCCATAGCGGGAGAGGCGAGCAGTACTTC. Translation: CASSFHSGRGEQYF.

V gene TRBV4-1 combines with J gene TRBJ2-7, with a weak D call TRBD2 (7 bases). CDR1 and CDR2 (germline): MGHRA, YSYEKL. The CDR3 runs to 15 residues. V was clipped by 0 bases and J by 4 bases, with 13 bases between them. The chain's CDR3 is CASSQDGAGAYEQYF. CDR3 DNA: TGCGCCAGCAGCCAAGATGGGGCGGGGGCTTACGAGCAGTACTTC.